A selection of T cell receptor beta chains follows, all from one sample in a study of identifying expanded T cells in peripheral blood. TCRdb keeps only in-frame clones here, not all; method: immunoSEQ multiplex PCR. The profile covers more than 85,000 clones, with around 88% appearing a single time and 13% to 15% taken by the ten largest. Material: blood. These receptors all stem from a person between 18 and 75 years old in good health. CDR3s include the opening cysteine and the closing phenylalanine or tryptophan. The D gene is left open where the match is weak. Clone sizes are given selectively: once, few, many, or a class where the clone is expanded.

>14|.|.|TRBV18|TRBJ1-1
TGTGCCAGCTCACTGGGGGGCCAGAGCACTGAAGCTTTCTTT
CASSLGGQSTEAFF
>15|.|.|TRBV6-5|TRBJ1-2
TGTGCCAGCAGTCGGGACATCGAAGGGACCCGTGGCTACACCTTC
CASSRDIEGTRGYTF
>18|once|.|TRBV10-3|TRBJ2-1
TGTGCCATCAGTGAAGATGCGCACTCCACAAGCTCCTACAATGAGCAGTTCTTC
CAISEDAHSTSSYNEQFF
>17|.|.|TRBV4-3|TRBJ2-3
TGCGCCAGCAGCCAACTCTACGGAGGAGCTAGCACAGATACGCAGTATTTT
CASSQLYGGASTDTQYF
>12|once|.|TRBV29-1|TRBJ1-4
TGCAGCGTTGGCTGGAGTAATGAAAAACTGTTTTTT
CSVGWSNEKLFF
>14|.|.|TRBV16|TRBJ1-5
TGTGCCAGCAGCCAACCTGGGGGAGGTCAGCCCCAGCATTTT
CASSQPGGGQPQHF
>17|.|.|TRBV14|TRBJ2-1
TGTGCCAGCAGCAGTCCCGGGACACGCAGCTCCTACAATGAGCAGTTCTTC
CASSSPGTRSSYNEQFF
>16|.|TRBD2|TRBV7-3|TRBJ2-2
TGTGCCAGCAGCCCTCGGACTAGGGAGAACACCGGGGAGCTGTTTTTT
CASSPRTRENTGELFF
>12|.|.|TRBV29-1|TRBJ2-5
TGCAGCGTTGTAGGGTACCAAGAGACCCAGTACTTC
CSVVGYQETQYF
>15|.|.|TRBV10-1|TRBJ1-4
TGCGCCAGCAGTGAGTACGGACGGTGTAATGAAAAACTGTTTTTT
CASSEYGRCNEKLFF
>14|few|.|TRBV14|TRBJ1-2
TGTGCCAGCAGCCAAGATTCTAAGAACTATGGCTACACCTTC
CASSQDSKNYGYTF
>13|.|.|TRBV27|TRBJ1-1
TGTGCCAGCAGTTTTCGACCGCACACTGAAGCTTTCTTT
CASSFRPHTEAFF
>15|.|.|TRBV5-1|TRBJ1-4
TGCGCCAGCAGCTCGGGACCATCAACTAATGAAAAACTGTTTTTT
CASSSGPSTNEKLFF
>15|.|TRBD1|TRBV28|TRBJ1-4
TGTGCCAGCATGATTCTGGGGACAGGGAGTGAAAAACTGTTTTTT
CASMILGTGSEKLFF
>16|.|TRBD1|TRBV18|TRBJ2-6
TGTGCCAGCTCACCAAGGACAGGCTCTGGGGCCAACGTCCTGACTTTC
CASSPRTGSGANVLTF
>14|.|.|TRBV7-2|TRBJ2-1
TGTGCCAGCAGCCCCTGGGAGGCCATTAATGAGCAGTTCTTC
CASSPWEAINEQFF
>13|.|.|TRBV25-1|TRBJ1-2
TGTGCCAGCAGTGAAGGACAGCTCTATGGCTACACCTTC
CASSEGQLYGYTF
>13|.|.|TRBV9|TRBJ2-7
TGTGCCAGCAGCGTAGTAAGCGGCTACGAGCAGTACTTC
CASSVVSGYEQYF
>14|.|.|TRBV7-8|TRBJ1-2
TGTGCCAGCAGCTTAGCGCGAACAGTCTATGGCTACACCTTC
CASSLARTVYGYTF
>14|.|.|TRBV5-6|TRBJ2-5
TGTGCCAGCAGCCCAGGGACTTTACAAGAGACCCAGTACTTC
CASSPGTLQETQYF
>14|.|TRBD1|TRBV29-1|TRBJ2-4
TGCAGCGTTGTAACAGGGGGAGCTAAAAACATTCAGTACTTC
CSVVTGGAKNIQYF
>15|.|.|TRBV11-3|TRBJ2-7
TGTGCCAGCAGCTTCGGGGAGGCTGATTCCTACGAGCAGTACTTC
CASSFGEADSYEQYF
>15|.|TRBD2|TRBV4-1|TRBJ2-7
TGCGCCAGCAGCCAAGCGGCCAGCGGGAGTTACGAGCAGTACTTC
CASSQAASGSYEQYF
>14|.|TRBD1|TRBV18|TRBJ2-1
TGTGCCAGCTCACGGGACAGGACCTACAATGAGCAGTTCTTC
CASSRDRTYNEQFF
>15|.|.|TRBV7-3|TRBJ1-6
TGTGCCAGCAGCTTACTTGGGACCTTGGGTTCACCCCTCCACTTT
CASSLLGTLGSPLHF
>14|.|.|TRBV29-1|TRBJ1-3
TGCAGCGTTGAAGTGGTAGGGAACGGAAACACCATATATTTT
CSVEVVGNGNTIYF
>17|.|.|TRBV25-1|TRBJ1-3
TGTGCCAGCAGTGAAGGAAGTTGGTCCACCTCTGGAAACACCATATATTTT
CASSEGSWSTSGNTIYF
>17|.|TRBD1|TRBV19|TRBJ1-1
TGTGCCAGTAGTCCCCGGGGACAGGGCCCCATGAACACTGAAGCTTTCTTT
CASSPRGQGPMNTEAFF
>15|once|TRBD2|TRBV5-6|TRBJ2-4
TGTGCCAGCAGCTTGACCGGGGAGGGCTGGAACATTCAGTACTTC
CASSLTGEGWNIQYF
>13|.|.|TRBV18|TRBJ1-1
TGTGCCAGCTCACACGGGGAGAACACTGAAGCTTTCTTT
CASSHGENTEAFF
>15|.|TRBD2|TRBV7-6|TRBJ2-2
TGTGCCAGCAGCTTAGCGGGGGAGGGTACCGGGGAGCTGTTTTTT
CASSLAGEGTGELFF
>14|.|TRBD2|TRBV7-2|TRBJ2-1
TGTGCCAGCAGCCCCTGGACTAGCTACAATGAGCAGTTCTTC
CASSPWTSYNEQFF
>15|medium-sized|.|TRBV7-9|TRBJ1-5
TGTGCCAGCAGCTTAGAGGGATATGGCAATCAGCCCCAGCATTTT
CASSLEGYGNQPQHF
>12|few|.|TRBV7-9|TRBJ1-1
TGTGCCAGCAGCTTAATGAACACTGAAGCTTTCTTT
CASSLMNTEAFF
>15|.|.|TRBV7-9|TRBJ1-3
TGTGCCAGCAGCCCCTCGGGGGGGCCAGGAAACACCATATATTTT
CASSPSGGPGNTIYF
>17|.|TRBD1|TRBV19|TRBJ1-2
TGTGCCAGTACGTTCGGTCGGGCAGGGACAGGGGACTATGGCTACACCTTC
CASTFGRAGTGDYGYTF
>13|.|TRBD1|TRBV29-1|TRBJ1-2
TGCAGCGTATGGACAGGGTTGAGCTATGGCTACACCTTC
CSVWTGLSYGYTF
>15|.|.|TRBV15|TRBJ1-5
TGTGCCACCAGCAGAGATCATGGGGACCCGGGGCCCCAGCATTTT
CATSRDHGDPGPQHF
>14|.|TRBD2|TRBV27|TRBJ2-2
TGTGCCAGCAGCCCGGGACTATACACCGGGGAGCTGTTTTTT
CASSPGLYTGELFF
>15|.|TRBD1|TRBV11-3|TRBJ2-7
TGTGCCAGCAGCTTAGGGGGACAGGGGACCTACGAGCAGTACTTC
CASSLGGQGTYEQYF
>14|.|.|TRBV2|TRBJ1-4
TGTGCCAGCAACCCGTTATCAACTAATGAAAAACTGTTTTTT
CASNPLSTNEKLFF
>11|.|.|TRBV2|TRBJ1-2
TGTGCCAGCAGTGAGAACTATGGCTACACCTTC
CASSENYGYTF
>14|.|TRBD1|TRBV29-1|TRBJ1-5
TGCAGCGTGGGAACAGGGGGCTGGGATCAGCCCCAGCATTTT
CSVGTGGWDQPQHF
>12|few|TRBD1|TRBV19|TRBJ1-2
TGTGCCAGCCTCCAGGGGGTCTCTGGCTACACCTTC
CASLQGVSGYTF
>14|.|.|TRBV7-9|TRBJ1-2
TGTGCCAGCAGCTCTGACGGAGGAGGATATGGCTACACCTTC
CASSSDGGGYGYTF
>18|.|TRBD1|TRBV18|TRBJ1-3
TGTGCCAGCTCACCAAGCCGACAGGGTGAAGGAACTGGAAACACCATATATTTT
CASSPSRQGEGTGNTIYF
>16|.|TRBD2|TRBV25-1|TRBJ2-3
TGTGCCAGCAGAGCCGGGACTAGCGGTTTAGGGGATACGCAGTATTTT
CASRAGTSGLGDTQYF
>14|once|.|TRBV15|TRBJ2-1
TGTGCCACCAGCATGGGATCCTCCTACAATGAGCAGTTCTTC
CATSMGSSYNEQFF
>13|.|.|TRBV6-6|TRBJ1-5
TGTGCCAGCAGTTCCCGCACGAATCAGCCCCAGCATTTT
CASSSRTNQPQHF
>12|.|TRBD1|TRBV6-5|TRBJ1-1
TGTGCCAGCAGTTACGGGACAGCCAAAGCTTTCTTT
CASSYGTAKAFF
>15|.|.|TRBV6-6|TRBJ2-5
TGTGCCAGCAGATCATACCCCGCGGGCCAAGAGACCCAGTACTTC
CASRSYPAGQETQYF
>13|many|.|TRBV14|TRBJ2-1
TGTGCCAGCGCCCGGGATAGGAGGATTGAGCAGTTCTTC
CASARDRRIEQFF
>14|.|.|TRBV5-1|TRBJ2-6
TGCGCCAGCAGCTGGAGCTCTGGGGCCAACGTCCTGACTTTC
CASSWSSGANVLTF
>18|.|.|TRBV19|TRBJ1-5
TGTGCCAGTAGTATTCCCCCGGGCAGGTTATCCGTCAATCAGCCCCAGCATTTT
CASSIPPGRLSVNQPQHF
>14|medium-sized|.|TRBV7-9|TRBJ2-7
TGTGCCAGCAGCTTAGTTGGGCAGAGCTACGAGCAGTACTTC
CASSLVGQSYEQYF